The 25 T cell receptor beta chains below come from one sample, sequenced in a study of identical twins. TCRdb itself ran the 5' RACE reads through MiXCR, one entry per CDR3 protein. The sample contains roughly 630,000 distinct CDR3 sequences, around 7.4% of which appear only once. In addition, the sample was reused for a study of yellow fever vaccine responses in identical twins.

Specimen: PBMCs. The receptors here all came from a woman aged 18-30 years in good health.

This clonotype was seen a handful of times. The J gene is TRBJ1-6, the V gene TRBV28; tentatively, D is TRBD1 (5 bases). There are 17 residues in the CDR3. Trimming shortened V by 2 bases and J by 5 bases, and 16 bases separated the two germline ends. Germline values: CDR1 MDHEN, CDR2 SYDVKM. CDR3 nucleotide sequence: TGTGCCAGCAGTTTAACCGGCGGGGCGGGGAATAATTCACCCCTCCACTTT. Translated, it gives CASSLTGGAGNNSPLHF. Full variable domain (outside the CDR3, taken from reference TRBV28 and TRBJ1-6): DVKVTQSSRYLVKRTGEKVFLECVQDMDHENMFWYRQDPGLGLRLIYFSYDVKMKEKGDIPEGYSVSREKKERFSLILESASTNQTSMYLCASSLTGGAGNNSPLHFGNGTRLTVT.

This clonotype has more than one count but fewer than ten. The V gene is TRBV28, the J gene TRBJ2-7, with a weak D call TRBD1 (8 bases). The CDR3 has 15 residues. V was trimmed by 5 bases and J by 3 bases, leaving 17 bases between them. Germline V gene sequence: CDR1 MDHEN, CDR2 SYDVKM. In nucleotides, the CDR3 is TGTGCCAGCAGTCAGGGGACAGGCGGGGGCTACGAGCAGTACGTC. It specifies CASSQGTGGGYEQYV.

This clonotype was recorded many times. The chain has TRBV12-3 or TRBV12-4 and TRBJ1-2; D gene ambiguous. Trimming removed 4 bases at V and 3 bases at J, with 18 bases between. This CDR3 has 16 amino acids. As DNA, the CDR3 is TGTGCCAGCAGTTCTGGAAGACGAGTTTGGGACTATGGCTACACCTTC. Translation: CASSSGRRVWDYGYTF.

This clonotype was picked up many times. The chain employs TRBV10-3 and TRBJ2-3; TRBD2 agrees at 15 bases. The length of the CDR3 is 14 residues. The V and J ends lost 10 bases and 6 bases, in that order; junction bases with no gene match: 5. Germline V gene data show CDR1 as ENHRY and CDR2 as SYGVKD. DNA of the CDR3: TGTGCCACCGATGGACTAGCGGGGGGGGATACGCAGTATTTT. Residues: CATDGLAGGDTQYF.

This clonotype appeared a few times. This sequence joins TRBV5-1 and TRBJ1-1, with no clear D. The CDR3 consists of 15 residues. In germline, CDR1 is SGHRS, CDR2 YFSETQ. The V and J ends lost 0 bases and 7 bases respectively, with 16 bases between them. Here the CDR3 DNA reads TGCGCCAGCAGCTTGGAAGCATATACCCTCGATGAAGCTTTCTTT. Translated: CASSLEAYTLDEAFF.

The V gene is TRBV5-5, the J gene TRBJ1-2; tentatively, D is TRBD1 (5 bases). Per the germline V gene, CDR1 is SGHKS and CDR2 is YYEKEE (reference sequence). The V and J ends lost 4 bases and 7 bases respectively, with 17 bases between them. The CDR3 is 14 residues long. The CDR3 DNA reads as TGTGCCAGCAGCCGGGAGGGGCCCTTTGCTGGCTACACCTTC. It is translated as CASSREGPFAGYTF.

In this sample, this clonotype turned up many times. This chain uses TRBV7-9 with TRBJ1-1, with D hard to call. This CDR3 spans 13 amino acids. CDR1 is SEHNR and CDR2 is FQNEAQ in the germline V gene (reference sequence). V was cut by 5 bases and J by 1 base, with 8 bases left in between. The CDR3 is CASSENWNTEAFF. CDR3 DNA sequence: TGTGCCAGCAGCGAAAACTGGAACACTGAAGCTTTCTTT.

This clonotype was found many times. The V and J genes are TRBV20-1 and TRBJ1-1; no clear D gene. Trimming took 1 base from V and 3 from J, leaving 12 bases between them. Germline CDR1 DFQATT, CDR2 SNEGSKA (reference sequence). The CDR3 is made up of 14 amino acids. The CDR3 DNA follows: TGCAGTGCTAGAGCGCGTGGGAGATACACTGAAGCTTTCTTT. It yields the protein CSARARGRYTEAFF.

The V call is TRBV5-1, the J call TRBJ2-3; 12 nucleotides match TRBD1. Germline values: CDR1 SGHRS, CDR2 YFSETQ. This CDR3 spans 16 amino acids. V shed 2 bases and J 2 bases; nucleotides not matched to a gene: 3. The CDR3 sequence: CASSLQGQGATDTQYF. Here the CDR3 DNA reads TGCGCCAGCAGCTTACAGGGACAGGGGGCCACAGATACGCAGTATTTT.

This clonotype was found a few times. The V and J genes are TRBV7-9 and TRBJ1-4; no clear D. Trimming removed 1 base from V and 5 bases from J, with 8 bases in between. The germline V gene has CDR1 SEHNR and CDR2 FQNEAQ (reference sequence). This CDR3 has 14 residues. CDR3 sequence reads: CASSLVAGNEKLFF. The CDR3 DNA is TGTGCCAGCAGCTTAGTTGCCGGGAATGAAAAACTGTTTTTT.

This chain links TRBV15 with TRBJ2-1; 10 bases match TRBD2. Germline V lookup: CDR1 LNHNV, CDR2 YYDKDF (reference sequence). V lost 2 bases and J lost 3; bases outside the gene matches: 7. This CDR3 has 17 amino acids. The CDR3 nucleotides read TGTGCCACCAGCAGACCTACCGGACTAGCGGTCTACAATGAGCAGTTCTTC. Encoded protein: CATSRPTGLAVYNEQFF.

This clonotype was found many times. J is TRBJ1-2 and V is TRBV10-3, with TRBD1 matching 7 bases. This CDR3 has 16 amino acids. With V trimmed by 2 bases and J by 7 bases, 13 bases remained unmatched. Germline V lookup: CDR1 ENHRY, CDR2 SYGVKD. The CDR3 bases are TGTGCCATCAGTGAGCCCGGAATTTCAGGGGGAGGTGGCTACACCTTC. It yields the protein CAISEPGISGGGGYTF.

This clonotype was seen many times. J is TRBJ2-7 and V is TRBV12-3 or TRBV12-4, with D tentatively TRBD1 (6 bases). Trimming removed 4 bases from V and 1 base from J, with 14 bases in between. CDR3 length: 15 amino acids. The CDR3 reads CASSYRTAPSYEQYF. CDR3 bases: TGTGCCAGCAGTTATAGGACAGCCCCTTCCTACGAGCAGTACTTC.

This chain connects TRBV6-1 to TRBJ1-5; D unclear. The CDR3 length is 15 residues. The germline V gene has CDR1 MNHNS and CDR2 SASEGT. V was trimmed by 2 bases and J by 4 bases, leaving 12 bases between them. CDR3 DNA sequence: TGTGCCAGCAGTGAACCTGTGGGTAGGAATCAGCCCCAGCATTTT. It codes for CASSEPVGRNQPQHF.

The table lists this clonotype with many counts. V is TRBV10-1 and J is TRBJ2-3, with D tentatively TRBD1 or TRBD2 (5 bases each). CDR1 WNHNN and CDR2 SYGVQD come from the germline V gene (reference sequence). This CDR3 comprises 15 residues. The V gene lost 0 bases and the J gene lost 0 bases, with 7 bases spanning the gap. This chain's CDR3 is CASSESRGSTDTQYF. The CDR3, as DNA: TGCGCCAGCAGTGAGTCGAGGGGAAGCACAGATACGCAGTATTTT.

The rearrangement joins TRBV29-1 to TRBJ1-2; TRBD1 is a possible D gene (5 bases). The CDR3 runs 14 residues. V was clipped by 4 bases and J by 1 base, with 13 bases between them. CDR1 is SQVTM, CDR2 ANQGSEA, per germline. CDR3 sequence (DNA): TGCAGCGTTGGGGGAGGGGACCTTAACTATGGCTACACCTTC. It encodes CSVGGGDLNYGYTF.

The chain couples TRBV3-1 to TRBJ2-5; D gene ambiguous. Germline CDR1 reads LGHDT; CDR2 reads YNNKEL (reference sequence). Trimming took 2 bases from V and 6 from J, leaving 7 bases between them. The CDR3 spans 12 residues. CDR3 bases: TGTGCCAGCAGCCAAAACATGCAGACCCAGTACTTC. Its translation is CASSQNMQTQYF.

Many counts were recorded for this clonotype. The CDR3 region has the DNA TGTGCCAGCAGCCAGACGGACGGTGGCAATTCACCCCTCCACTTT. It encodes CASSQTDGGNSPLHF. The chain links TRBV3-1 to TRBJ1-6; D is unclear. The germline V gene has CDR1 LGHDT and CDR2 YNNKEL (reference sequence). Trimming stripped 3 bases from V and 7 bases from J, with 13 bases between. CDR3 size: 15 residues.

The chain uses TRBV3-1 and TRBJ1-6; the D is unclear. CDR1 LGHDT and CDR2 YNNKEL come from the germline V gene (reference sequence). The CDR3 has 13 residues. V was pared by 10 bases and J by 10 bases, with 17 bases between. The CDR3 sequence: CATRSASRSPLHF. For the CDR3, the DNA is TGTGCCACCCGGTCCGCTTCGAGGTCACCCCTCCACTTT.

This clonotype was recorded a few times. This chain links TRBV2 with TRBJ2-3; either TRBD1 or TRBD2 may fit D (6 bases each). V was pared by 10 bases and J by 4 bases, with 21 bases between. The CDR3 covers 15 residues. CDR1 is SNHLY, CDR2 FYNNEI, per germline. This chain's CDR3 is CATTEEGGRSDTQYF. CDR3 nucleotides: TGTGCCACAACGGAGGAGGGGGGTCGGTCAGATACGCAGTATTTT. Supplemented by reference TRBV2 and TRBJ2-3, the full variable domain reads EPEVTQTPSHQVTQMGQEVILRCVPISNHLYFYWYRQILGQKVEFLVSFYNNEISEKSEIFDDQFSVERPDGSNFTLKIRSTKLEDSAMYFCATTEEGGRSDTQYFGPGTRLTVL.

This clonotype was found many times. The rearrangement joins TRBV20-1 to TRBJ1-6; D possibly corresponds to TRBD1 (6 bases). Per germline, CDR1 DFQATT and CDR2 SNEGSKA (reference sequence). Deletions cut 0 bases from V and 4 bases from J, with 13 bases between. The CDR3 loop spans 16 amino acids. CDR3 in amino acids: CSAREPGTQYNSPLHF. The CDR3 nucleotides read TGCAGTGCTAGAGAACCCGGGACACAGTATAATTCACCCCTCCACTTT.

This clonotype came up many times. CDR3 nucleotides: TGTGCCAGCAGCGTGCGGAACACTGAAGCTTTCTTT. Amino acids: CASSVRNTEAFF. V is TRBV11-2 and J is TRBJ1-1; D is uncertain. Trimming pared 5 bases from V and 1 base from J, leaving 5 bases between. Germline V gene sequence: CDR1 SGHAT, CDR2 FQNNGV. CDR3 size: 12 residues. Looking up the rest from reference TRBV11-2 and TRBJ1-1 gives the full variable domain: EAGVAQSPRYKIIEKRQSVAFWCNPISGHATLYWYQQILGQGPKLLIQFQNNGVVDDSQLPKDRFSAERLKGVDSTLKIQPAKLEDSAVYLCASSVRNTEAFFGQGTRLTVV.

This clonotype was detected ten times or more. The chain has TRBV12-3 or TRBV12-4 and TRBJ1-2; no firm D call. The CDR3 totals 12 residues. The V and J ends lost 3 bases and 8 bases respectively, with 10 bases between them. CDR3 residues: CASSFWAGGYTF. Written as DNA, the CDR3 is TGTGCCAGCAGTTTTTGGGCTGGAGGCTACACCTTC.

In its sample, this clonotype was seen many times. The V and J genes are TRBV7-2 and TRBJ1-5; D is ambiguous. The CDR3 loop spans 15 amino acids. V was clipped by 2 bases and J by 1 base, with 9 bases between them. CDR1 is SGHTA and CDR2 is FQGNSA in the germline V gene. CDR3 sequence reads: CASSLSLGSNQPQHF. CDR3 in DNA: TGTGCCAGCAGCTTAAGTCTCGGGAGCAATCAGCCCCAGCATTTT. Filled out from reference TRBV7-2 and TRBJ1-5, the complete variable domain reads GAGVSQSPSNKVTEKGKDVELRCDPISGHTALYWYRQSLGQGLEFLIYFQGNSAPDKSGLPSDRFSAERTGGSVSTLTIQRTQQEDSAVYLCASSLSLGSNQPQHFGDGTRLSIL.

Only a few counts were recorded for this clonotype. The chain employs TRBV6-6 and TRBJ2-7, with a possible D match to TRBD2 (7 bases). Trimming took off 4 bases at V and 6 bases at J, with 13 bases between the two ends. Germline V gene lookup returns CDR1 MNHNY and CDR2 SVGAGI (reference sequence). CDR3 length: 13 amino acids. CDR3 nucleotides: TGTGCCAGCAGTTCCATAGGGGGGGGCGAGCAGTACGTC. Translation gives CASSSIGGGEQYV.